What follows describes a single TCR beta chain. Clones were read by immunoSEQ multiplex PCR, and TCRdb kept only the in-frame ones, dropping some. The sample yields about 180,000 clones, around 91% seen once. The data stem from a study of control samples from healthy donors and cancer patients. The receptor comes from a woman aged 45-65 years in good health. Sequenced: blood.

The CDR3 spells CASSESGGFNQPQHF. The CDR3, as DNA: TGTGCCAGCAGCGAAAGCGGGGGTTTTAATCAGCCCCAGCATTTT. The chain couples TRBV9 to TRBJ1-5; D might be TRBD1 (5 bases). The CDR3 spans 15 residues. Trimming took 3 bases from V and 4 from J, leaving 14 bases between them. Germline V CDR1 and CDR2: SGDLS, YYNGEE.